These 20 T cell receptor beta chains were all obtained from the same sample, sequenced in a study of pediatric ulcerative colitis. The rectum was sampled with one to two pinch biopsies at colonoscopy. Assay: immunoSEQ multiplex PCR; the TCRdb copy retains only in-frame clones and omits some. The sample lists fewer than 20,000 clones, over 65% occurring once. Sequenced input: gut tissue. The receptors originated from a boy aged 5 to 17 with moderate ulcerative colitis.

This clone has more than one count but fewer than ten. The V call is TRBV25-1, the J call TRBJ1-5; TRBD1 matches at 8 bases. The CDR3 extends over 14 amino acids. Germline assignment: CDR1 MGHDK and CDR2 SYGVNS. V lost 8 bases and J lost 5; bases outside the gene matches: 8. CDR3 region: CASSTGTGYQPQHF. CDR3 nucleotide sequence: TGTGCCAGCTCCACCGGGACAGGTTATCAGCCCCAGCATTTT.

The rearrangement joins TRBV6-5 to TRBJ1-1; tentatively, D is TRBD1 (5 bases). This CDR3 contains 13 residues. Germline CDR1 is MNHEY and CDR2 is SVGAGI. The V and J ends lost 6 bases and 1 base respectively, with 9 bases between them. The CDR3 region is CASRQTANTEAFF. The CDR3 coding sequence is TGTGCCAGCAGGCAGACAGCGAACACTGAAGCTTTCTTT.

The chain couples TRBV6-5 to TRBJ2-7, with D unresolved. There are 15 residues in the CDR3. V lost 5 bases and J 2 bases, leaving 16 bases between the germline ends. CDR1 MNHEY and CDR2 SVGAGI come from the germline V gene. The CDR3 sequence: CASSAQSLVPYEQYF. The CDR3 DNA reads as TGTGCCAGCAGTGCCCAATCGCTGGTACCCTACGAGCAGTACTTC.

This clone was recorded a few times. This chain joins TRBV5-1 and TRBJ1-5; 9 bases are shared with TRBD1. V lost 0 bases, J lost 6 bases, and 4 bases stayed unmatched. CDR3 length: 15 amino acids. Germline CDR1 and CDR2: SGHRS and YFSETQ. The CDR3 DNA reads as TGCGCCAGCAGCTTGGGACAGGGGGGGACTCAGCCCCAGCATTTT. The encoded protein is CASSLGQGGTQPQHF.

The chain recombines TRBV5-4 with TRBJ2-1; tentatively, D is TRBD2 (5 bases). CDR1 and CDR2 from the germline V gene are SGHNT and YYREEE (reference sequence). The CDR3 totals 13 residues. With 5 bases removed from V and 1 base from J, the gap between germline ends came to 7 bases. As DNA, the CDR3 is TGTGCCAGCAGAGGAGGATCCTACAATGAGCAGTTCTTC. It is translated as CASRGGSYNEQFF.

The chain carries TRBV5-1 and TRBJ2-5; 8 nucleotides agree with TRBD1. J lost 3 bases, V lost 5 bases, and 9 bases had no gene match. Germline CDR1 is SGHRS and CDR2 is YFSETQ. The CDR3 runs to 15 residues. The CDR3 nucleotides read TGCGCCAGCAGTTCCGGGACAGGACCCGAAGAGACCCAGTACTTC. Translated: CASSSGTGPEETQYF.

This sequence joins TRBV9 and TRBJ1-4; D uncertain. The CDR3 runs to 14 residues. CDR1 is SGDLS, CDR2 YYNGEE, per germline. Trimming removed 0 bases at V and 8 bases at J, with 11 bases between. The CDR3 nucleotides are TGTGCCAGCAGCGTAGGGCCGGCGGGGGAAAAACTGTTTTTT. Residues: CASSVGPAGEKLFF. Full variable domain (missing parts from reference TRBV9 and TRBJ1-4): DSGVTQTPKHLITATGQRVTLRCSPRSGDLSVYWYQQSLDQGLQFLIQYYNGEERAKGNILERFSAQQFPDLHSELNLSSLELGDSALYFCASSVGPAGEKLFFGSGTQLSVL.

The V and J genes are TRBV18 and TRBJ1-5; D gene ambiguous. V lost 1 base, J lost 0 bases, and 13 bases lay in between. Germline V gene sequence: CDR1 KGHSH, CDR2 LQKENI. The CDR3 spans 17 residues. In DNA, the CDR3 is TGTGCCAGCTCACCACGAGCGCGACACCGTAGCAATCAGCCCCAGCATTTT. This translates into CASSPRARHRSNQPQHF.

The chain links TRBV19 to TRBJ1-2; D not resolved. The CDR3 is made up of 13 amino acids. Trimming left V 10 bases short and J 4 bases short, with 16 bases between. Per the germline V gene, CDR1 is LNHDA and CDR2 is SQIVND (reference sequence). The CDR3 loop is CATADLDIYGYTF. CDR3 nucleotides: TGTGCCACCGCGGACCTCGACATCTATGGCTACACCTTC.

The chain carries TRBV18 and TRBJ2-7; D remains ambiguous. The CDR3 is made up of 12 amino acids. The germline V gene has CDR1 KGHSH and CDR2 LQKENI. Deletions cut 3 bases from V and 3 bases from J, with 6 bases between. CDR3 sequence (DNA): TGTGCCAGCTCACCCGCGGACTACGAGCAGTACTTC. Translation: CASSPADYEQYF.

The genes are TRBV5-6 and TRBJ2-7; no clear D. This CDR3 is 16 amino acids long. Trimming took 4 bases from V and 2 from J, leaving 19 bases between them. The V gene's germline CDR1 is SGHDT and CDR2 YYEEEE. CDR3 DNA sequence: TGTGCCAGCAGCGGATTTGGGGTTGGGCGAACCTACGAGCAGTACTTC. Translated: CASSGFGVGRTYEQYF.

Only a few counts were recorded for this clone. The chain combines TRBV5-1 with TRBJ2-1; D is unclear. Trimming shortened V by 4 bases and J by 5 bases, and 16 bases separated the two germline ends. Germline-derived CDR1 and CDR2 are SGHRS and YFSETQ. The CDR3 extends over 15 amino acids. CDR3 sequence reads: CASSAQPTGNNEQFF. CDR3 DNA: TGCGCCAGCAGCGCCCAACCCACCGGCAACAATGAGCAGTTCTTC.

V usage is TRBV27 and J usage is TRBJ1-2; a weak D match, TRBD1 (5 bases). The CDR3 covers 14 residues. Germline V gene lookup returns CDR1 MNHEY and CDR2 SMNVEV (reference sequence). V was shortened by 2 bases and J by 4 bases, with 11 bases between the two germline ends. The DNA for the CDR3 is TGTGCCAGCAGTTTACGGGGGGAGGGCTATGGCTACACCTTC. This encodes CASSLRGEGYGYTF.

The J gene is TRBJ2-6, the V gene TRBV5-4; D ambiguous. V was cut by 0 bases and J by 0 bases, with 7 bases left in between. CDR3 size: 16 residues. The germline V gene has CDR1 SGHNT and CDR2 YYREEE (reference sequence). CDR3 DNA sequence: TGTGCCAGCAGCTTGGCGGTCAGCTCTGGGGCCAACGTCCTGACTTTC. Translating gives CASSLAVSSGANVLTF.

This clone was seen just once. V is TRBV19 and J is TRBJ1-1; D not resolved. CDR3 size: 14 residues. Germline loops: CDR1 LNHDA, CDR2 SQIVND (reference sequence). V gave up 2 bases and J gave up 2 bases, with 9 bases separating them. The CDR3 loop is CASSISGYNTEAFF. CDR3 coding DNA: TGTGCCAGTAGTATATCGGGGTACAACACTGAAGCTTTCTTT.

The chain carries TRBV19 and TRBJ2-2; no clear D. The germline gives CDR1 LNHDA, CDR2 SQIVND (reference sequence). The CDR3 is 14 residues long. Deletions cut 5 bases from V and 3 bases from J, with 10 bases between. The CDR3 loop reads CASSSDWDTGELFF. The CDR3, as DNA: TGTGCCAGTAGTTCCGACTGGGACACCGGGGAGCTGTTTTTT.

The chain couples TRBV7-2 to TRBJ1-5, with unresolved D. Per germline, CDR1 SGHTA and CDR2 FQGNSA. V was shortened by 1 base and J by 9 bases, with 10 bases between the two germline ends. The CDR3 has 13 amino acids. This CDR3 reads CASSLEASGPQHF. DNA for the CDR3: TGTGCCAGCAGCTTAGAAGCCTCCGGGCCCCAGCATTTT.

This clone has more than one count but fewer than ten. The rearrangement links TRBV5-1 to TRBJ1-1; 8 bases are shared with TRBD1. This CDR3 has 15 residues. Trimming at V came to 4 bases and at J to 1 base, leaving 6 bases not matched to a gene. Germline V gene lookup returns CDR1 SGHRS and CDR2 YFSETQ. CDR3 sequence: CASSLRTGSNTEAFF. The CDR3 DNA is TGCGCCAGCAGCCTGAGGACAGGGTCGAACACTGAAGCTTTCTTT.

CDR3 protein: CASSLTWGSGGTSDTQYF. The CDR3 region has the DNA TGTGCCAGCAGCTTAACGTGGGGCAGCGGCGGAACCTCAGATACGCAGTATTTT. This chain connects TRBV7-3 to TRBJ2-3, with D possibly being TRBD1 or TRBD2 (5 bases each). CDR1 is SGHTA and CDR2 is FQGTGA in the germline V gene. CDR3 length: 18 residues. Trimming shortened V by 0 bases and J by 4 bases, and 20 bases separated the two germline ends.

This chain links TRBV4-3 with TRBJ1-5; no clear D gene. Germline V gives CDR1 LGHNA, CDR2 YSLEER. The CDR3 loop spans 15 amino acids. Trimming took 0 bases from V and 5 from J, leaving 11 bases between them. In DNA, the CDR3 is TGCGCCAGCAGCCAAGAGCCCAAACCGGATCAGCCCCAGCATTTT. Translated: CASSQEPKPDQPQHF.